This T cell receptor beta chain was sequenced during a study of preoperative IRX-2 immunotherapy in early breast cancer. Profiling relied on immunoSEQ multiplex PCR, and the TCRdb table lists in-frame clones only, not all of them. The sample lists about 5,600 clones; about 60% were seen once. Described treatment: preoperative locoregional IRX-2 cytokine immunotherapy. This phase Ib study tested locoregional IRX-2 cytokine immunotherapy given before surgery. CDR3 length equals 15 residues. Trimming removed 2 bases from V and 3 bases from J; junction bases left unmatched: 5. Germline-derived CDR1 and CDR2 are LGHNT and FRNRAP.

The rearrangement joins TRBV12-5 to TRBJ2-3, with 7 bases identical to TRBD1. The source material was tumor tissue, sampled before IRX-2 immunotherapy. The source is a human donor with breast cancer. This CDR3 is CASGLPTTGTDTQYF. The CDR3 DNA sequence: TGTGCTAGTGGTTTGCCAACGACAGGGACAGATACGCAGTATTTT.